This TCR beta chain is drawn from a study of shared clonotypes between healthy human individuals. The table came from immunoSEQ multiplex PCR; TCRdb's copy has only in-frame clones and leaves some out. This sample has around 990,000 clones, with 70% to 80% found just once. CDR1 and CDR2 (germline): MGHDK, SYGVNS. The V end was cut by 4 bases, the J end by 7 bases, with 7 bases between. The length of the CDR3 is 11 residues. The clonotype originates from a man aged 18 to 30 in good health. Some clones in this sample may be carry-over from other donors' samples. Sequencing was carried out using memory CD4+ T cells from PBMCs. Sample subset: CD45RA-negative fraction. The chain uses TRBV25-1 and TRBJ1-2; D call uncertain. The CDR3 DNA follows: TGTGCCAGCAGTGTTTCGCGTGGCTACACCTTC. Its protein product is CASSVSRGYTF.